The 24 T cell receptor beta chains reported below all come from one sample, sequenced in a study of blood T cell repertoires in COVID-19. Sequencing was performed with immunoSEQ multiplex PCR; in TCRdb, only in-frame clones are kept and a portion is missing. The sample yields 260,000 or so clones, over 70% seen once. The sequenced material came from peripheral blood. The receptor source for this set is a human donor in a cohort sampled during active COVID-19.

This clone was counted once. V gene TRBV28 combines with J gene TRBJ2-7, with 9 bases that match TRBD2. The CDR3 runs to 18 residues. Germline lookup yields CDR1 MDHEN and CDR2 SYDVKM. The V and J ends lost 5 bases and 0 bases, in that order; junction bases with no gene match: 14. The CDR3 nucleotides read TGTGCCAGCAGTCCCTTAAGAGGTGTTAGCGGGGGCTCCTACGAGCAGTACTTC. Translated: CASSPLRGVSGGSYEQYF.

This chain connects TRBV6-2 or TRBV6-3 to TRBJ2-7; TRBD2 might be the D (6 bases). From germline, CDR1 is MNHEY and CDR2 SVGEGT. Trimming removed 4 bases from V and 6 bases from J, with 19 bases in between. This CDR3 spans 15 amino acids. This CDR3 reads CASSFVAGPPFEQYF. In nucleotides, the CDR3 is TGTGCCAGCAGTTTCGTCGCGGGGCCACCCTTCGAGCAGTACTTC.

This clone was seen a handful of times. The chain carries TRBV2 and TRBJ1-2; 7 bases agree with TRBD1. This CDR3 comprises 13 residues. Unmatched junction bases numbered 2, after V lost 6 bases and J lost 1 base. Germline CDR1 SNHLY, CDR2 FYNNEI. The CDR3 protein is CASRGDSNYGYTF. CDR3 DNA sequence: TGTGCCAGCAGGGGGGACAGTAACTATGGCTACACCTTC.

The rearrangement joins TRBV6-5 to TRBJ1-2; 9 bases are a match to TRBD1. The junction had 9 bases not matched to a gene; V was cut back by 5 bases and J by 8 bases. Looked up from germline, CDR1 is MNHEY and CDR2 is SVGAGI. The CDR3 consists of 14 residues. Here the CDR3 reads CASSTGGSLRGYTF. CDR3 DNA sequence: TGTGCCAGCAGTACAGGGGGCAGTCTTAGGGGCTACACCTTC.

The chain uses TRBV19 and TRBJ2-3, with 11 positions matching TRBD2. V lost 5 bases to trimming and J lost 4 bases; unmatched junction nucleotides: 14. This CDR3 contains 18 residues. Germline V gene sequence: CDR1 LNHDA, CDR2 SQIVND (reference sequence). CDR3 region: CASSSRPSGGQGPDTQYF. CDR3 in DNA: TGTGCCAGTAGTTCTCGTCCTAGCGGGGGGCAAGGCCCAGATACGCAGTATTTT.

This chain links TRBV27 with TRBJ2-7; TRBD2 agrees at 13 bases. The CDR3 extends over 15 amino acids. Germline V CDR1 and CDR2: MNHEY, SMNVEV (reference sequence). V lost 6 bases to trimming and J lost 5 bases; unmatched junction nucleotides: 7. For the CDR3, the DNA is TGTGCCAGCAGGGGCGGGACTAGCGGGAAGGACGAGCAGTACTTC. Its translation: CASRGGTSGKDEQYF.

This chain uses TRBV18 with TRBJ2-1, with TRBD2 matching over 16 bases. Germline V gene lookup returns CDR1 KGHSH and CDR2 LQKENI. Trimming cost V 1 base and J 7 bases; bases outside gene matches: 10. The CDR3 runs 19 residues. The CDR3 here is CASSPRGLAGGPLRNEQFF. CDR3 nucleotide sequence: TGTGCCAGCTCACCACGGGGACTAGCGGGAGGGCCGCTTCGGAATGAGCAGTTCTTC.

This sequence joins TRBV6-5 and TRBJ1-3; 10 bases are shared with TRBD1. The germline V gene has CDR1 MNHEY and CDR2 SVGAGI. The CDR3 has 15 residues. V shed 4 bases and J 0 bases; nucleotides not matched to a gene: 0. CDR3 residues: CASSWTGGSGNTIYF. DNA of the CDR3: TGTGCCAGCAGTTGGACAGGGGGCTCTGGAAACACCATATATTTT.

The CDR3 loop reads CASSYSVGQGEIDRAFF. The CDR3 DNA reads TGTGCCAGCTCATACTCTGTTGGACAGGGGGAGATCGATAGAGCTTTCTTT. This sequence joins TRBV18 and TRBJ1-1, with 10 bases aligning to TRBD1. Trimming removed 5 bases from V and 10 bases from J; junction bases left unmatched: 19. The CDR3 is made up of 17 amino acids. Germline loops: CDR1 KGHSH, CDR2 LQKENI. The complete variable domain, with remaining parts taken from reference TRBV18 and TRBJ1-1, reads NAGVMQNPRHLVRRRGQEARLRCSPMKGHSHVYWYRQLPEEGLKFMVYLQKENIIDESGMPKERFSAEFPKEGPSILRIQQVVRGDSAAYFCASSYSVGQGEIDRAFFGQGTRLTVV.

The chain combines TRBV7-8 with TRBJ1-2; 12 positions agree with TRBD1. V shed 2 bases and J 7 bases; nucleotides not matched to a gene: 5. Germline-derived CDR1 and CDR2 are SGHVS and FQNEAQ. The CDR3 consists of 15 residues. The CDR3 here is CASSLRAGQGAGYTF. For the CDR3, the DNA is TGTGCCAGCAGCTTAAGGGCGGGACAGGGGGCTGGCTACACCTTC.

The chain joins TRBV7-2 to TRBJ2-5, with TRBD1 identical over 8 bases. The trim removed 5 bases at V and 2 bases at J, leaving 4 bases unmatched. From germline, CDR1 is SGHTA and CDR2 FQGNSA. The CDR3 is 14 residues long. CDR3 amino acids: CASSVDRVQETQYF. Written as DNA, the CDR3 is TGTGCCAGCAGCGTGGACAGGGTTCAAGAGACCCAGTACTTC. The full variable domain, completed using reference TRBV7-2 and TRBJ2-5, is GAGVSQSPSNKVTEKGKDVELRCDPISGHTALYWYRQSLGQGLEFLIYFQGNSAPDKSGLPSDRFSAERTGGSVSTLTIQRTQQEDSAVYLCASSVDRVQETQYFGPGTRLLVL.

The count of this clone is one. The chain joins TRBV2 to TRBJ1-2; TRBD1 agrees at 10 bases. The ends lost 5 bases at V and 7 bases at J; junction bases unmatched: 7. The CDR3 has 14 residues. Germline CDR1 SNHLY, CDR2 FYNNEI. CDR3 nucleotides: TGTGCCAGCAGTACCGGGACAGGGGCTGGTGGCTACACCTTC. Residues: CASSTGTGAGGYTF.

The chain has TRBV28 and TRBJ2-5, with 11 bases that match TRBD2. Germline loops: CDR1 MDHEN, CDR2 SYDVKM. Trimming removed 5 bases from V and 3 bases from J; junction bases left unmatched: 14. This CDR3 is built from 18 residues. The chain's CDR3 is CASSPPPTSGDTKETQYF. The CDR3 bases are TGTGCCAGCAGTCCCCCCCCGACTAGCGGGGATACTAAAGAGACCCAGTACTTC.

This clone was detected a few times. The rearrangement joins TRBV6-2 or TRBV6-3 to TRBJ2-5; D remains unclear. Germline CDR1 and CDR2: MNHEY and SVGEGT. Trimming pared 0 bases from V and 2 bases from J, leaving 16 bases between. The CDR3 is made up of 17 amino acids. CDR3 DNA sequence: TGTGCCAGCAGTTACTCGATTTCCCAACTATTTCAAGAGACCCAGTACTTC. As protein: CASSYSISQLFQETQYF.

V is TRBV7-2 and J is TRBJ1-3, with 8 bases matching TRBD1. CDR3 length: 16 residues. Trimming removed 5 bases from V and 3 bases from J; junction bases left unmatched: 9. Germline CDR1 is SGHTA and CDR2 is FQGNSA. The CDR3, as DNA: TGTGCCAGCAGCACCGCGGACAGGGTTTTTGGAAACACCATATATTTT. The encoded protein is CASSTADRVFGNTIYF.

The table lists this clone with a few counts. The J gene is TRBJ1-2, the V gene TRBV6-2 or TRBV6-3, with D tentatively TRBD1 (5 bases). This CDR3 region has 14 residues. V lost 6 bases to trimming and J lost 6 bases, with 17 bases between them. CDR1 is MNHEY, CDR2 SVGEGT, per germline. The DNA for the CDR3 is TGTGCCAGCAGCGGGACTCGGACCGTTCATGGCTACACCTTC. This sequence encodes CASSGTRTVHGYTF.

The rearrangement links TRBV10-2 to TRBJ2-7; 10 bases are shared with TRBD2. This CDR3 is built from 14 residues. In germline, CDR1 is WSHSY, CDR2 SAAADI. With V trimmed by 2 bases and J by 2 bases, 0 bases remained unmatched. The CDR3 spells CASSELAGAYEQYF. CDR3 nucleotides: TGCGCCAGCAGTGAGCTAGCGGGGGCCTACGAGCAGTACTTC.

J is TRBJ2-3 and V is TRBV20-1; 7 bases fit TRBD2. Germline values: CDR1 DFQATT, CDR2 SNEGSKA (reference sequence). This CDR3 contains 14 residues. V shed 3 bases and J 2 bases; nucleotides not matched to a gene: 5. CDR3 in DNA: TGCAGTGCTAGTCCGGGGGGTTACACAGATACGCAGTATTTT. This sequence encodes CSASPGGYTDTQYF.

The rearrangement links TRBV19 to TRBJ2-1; D unresolved. The CDR3 sequence is 11 residues long. Trimming took 1 base from V and 9 from J, leaving 4 bases between them. CDR1 is LNHDA, CDR2 SQIVND, per germline (reference sequence). CDR3 DNA sequence: TGTGCCAGTAGTATAGTGAGTGAGCAGTTCTTC. Its protein product is CASSIVSEQFF.

V usage is TRBV10-1 and J usage is TRBJ1-1; 7 bases fit TRBD1. CDR3 length equals 16 residues. Germline V CDR1 and CDR2: WNHNN, SYGVQD (reference sequence). Trimming at V came to 2 bases and at J to 3 bases, leaving 9 bases not matched to a gene. The CDR3 DNA reads as TGCGCCAGCAGTGAGAACAGGGGTCCGAGGGACACTGAAGCTTTCTTT. Translation gives CASSENRGPRDTEAFF.

This clone was seen more than once but under ten times. This may be a read error: a much more frequent sequence differs by one nucleotide. Other DNA sequences in this sample translate to the same CDR3. The chain employs TRBV20-1 and TRBJ2-5; a weak D match, TRBD2 (6 bases). This CDR3 has 12 residues. Trimming removed 3 bases at V and 5 bases at J, with 10 bases between. Germline CDR1 reads DFQATT; CDR2 reads SNEGSKA (reference sequence). In nucleotides, the CDR3 is TGCAGTGCTAGTCGGGGGTCGGAGACCCAGTACTTC. It encodes CSASRGSETQYF.

This sequence joins TRBV18 and TRBJ2-5; D possibly corresponds to TRBD2 (5 bases). This CDR3 contains 14 residues. The germline CDR1 and CDR2 sequences are KGHSH and LQKENI. Trimming pared 3 bases from V and 4 bases from J, leaving 12 bases between. The CDR3 bases are TGTGCCAGCTCACCCGGCGGGTCCCGAGAGACCCAGTACTTC. Protein product: CASSPGGSRETQYF.

This chain joins TRBV5-4 and TRBJ2-5; D may be TRBD2 (7 bases). With 0 bases removed from V and 5 bases from J, the gap between germline ends came to 14 bases. This CDR3 has 15 residues. Germline V gene sequence: CDR1 SGHNT, CDR2 YYREEE (reference sequence). CDR3 bases: TGTGCCAGCAGCTTGGGAGTAGAGGGGGGGGAGACCCAGTACTTC. It yields the protein CASSLGVEGGETQYF.

This chain links TRBV4-2 with TRBJ1-6; 12 nucleotides align to TRBD1. Germline V gene lookup returns CDR1 LGHNA and CDR2 YNFKEQ. V dropped 0 bases and J dropped 9; count of bases not matched to a gene: 3. The CDR3 spans 16 residues. The CDR3: CASSQEPGQGASPLHF. CDR3 DNA sequence: TGTGCCAGCAGCCAAGAACCGGGACAGGGGGCTTCACCCCTCCACTTT.